This T cell receptor beta chain was identified in a study of blood T cell repertoires in COVID-19. Measured with immunoSEQ multiplex PCR; TCRdb has only the in-frame clones, and not every one. The table lists roughly 59,000 clones, approximately 80% of them singletons. The CDR3 spans 14 residues. V gave up 0 bases and J gave up 5 bases; unmatched junction bases: 4. Germline-derived CDR1 and CDR2 are LGHNA and YSLEER. This clone was observed a handful of times. This sequence originates from a human donor in a cohort sampled during active COVID-19. The V and J genes are TRBV4-3 and TRBJ2-7, with 7 bases fitting TRBD1. The specimen sequenced was peripheral blood. The CDR3: CASSQESRGNEQYF. In nucleotides, the CDR3 is TGCGCCAGCAGCCAAGAATCCAGGGGGAACGAGCAGTACTTC.